The 17 T cell receptor beta chains in this list originate from one sample, sequenced in a study of blood T cell repertoires in COVID-19. TCRdb's table, derived via immunoSEQ multiplex PCR, lists solely in-frame clones and lacks some. There are roughly 340,000 clones in the sample; around nine tenths occur only once, and 3% to 4% lies in the top ten. The sequenced sample consisted of peripheral blood. These receptors were obtained from a woman under 30 who had recovered from COVID-19.

V gene TRBV9 combines with J gene TRBJ1-6; a possible D gene is TRBD1 (6 bases). The germline V and J ends were trimmed by 3 bases and 9 bases, with 19 bases remaining between them. The CDR3 is 16 amino acids. Germline assignment: CDR1 SGDLS and CDR2 YYNGEE. This chain's CDR3 is CASSGHGQPNGSPLHF. The DNA of the CDR3 is TGTGCCAGCAGCGGACACGGACAGCCCAATGGTTCACCCCTCCACTTT.

The rearrangement uses TRBV7-2 and TRBJ2-5; TRBD2 matches at 11 bases. The V segment lost 3 bases and the J segment 5 bases; nucleotides outside the gene matches: 14. The CDR3 spans 18 residues. Per germline, CDR1 SGHTA and CDR2 FQGNSA. The DNA for the CDR3 is TGTGCCAGCAGCTTGATCTCCCGGCTAGCGGGAGGCGGTGAGACCCAGTACTTC. Amino acids: CASSLISRLAGGGETQYF.

This clone occurred a few times. The chain has TRBV30 and TRBJ1-2, with D possibly matching TRBD1 (5 bases). Trimming removed 5 bases from V and 6 bases from J, with 16 bases in between. The CDR3 has 13 residues. Germline CDR1 GTSNPN, CDR2 SVGIG (reference sequence). The CDR3 bases are TGTGCCTGGGAAATAACAGGTTTTCATGGCTACACCTTC. Translation gives CAWEITGFHGYTF.

The chain recombines TRBV3-1 (or the pseudogene TRBV3-2) with TRBJ2-2; D remains ambiguous. V was cut by 1 base and J by 4 bases, with 10 bases left in between. CDR3 size: 15 residues. From germline, CDR1 is LGHDT and CDR2 YNNKEL (reference sequence). In DNA form, the CDR3 reads TGTGCCAGCAGCCAAGGATCGGCAGGCACCGGGGAGCTGTTTTTT. Translation gives CASSQGSAGTGELFF.

The rearrangement links TRBV9 to TRBJ2-1; 10 bases are shared with TRBD2. J gave up 7 bases and V 0 bases, and 4 bases lay outside the gene matches. Looked up from germline, CDR1 is SGDLS and CDR2 is YYNGEE. The CDR3 has 15 amino acids. CDR3 protein: CASSVEGLAFNEQFF. Written as DNA, the CDR3 is TGTGCCAGCAGCGTAGAGGGACTAGCGTTTAATGAGCAGTTCTTC.

V and J are TRBV11-3 and TRBJ2-5, with a possible D match to TRBD2 (6 bases). The V gene lost 5 bases and the J gene lost 5 bases, with 15 bases spanning the gap. Per germline, CDR1 SGHNT and CDR2 YENEEA. The CDR3 covers 14 residues. CDR3 nucleotides: TGTGCCAGCAGCGCCAGGCGTGGGGGGGAGACCCAGTACTTC. Its translation: CASSARRGGETQYF.

This clone was counted only a few times. CDR3 DNA sequence: TGCGCCAGCAGCTCACTACAGGGGCTTGAAGGCTACACCTTC. This gives the protein CASSSLQGLEGYTF. This sequence joins TRBV5-1 and TRBJ1-2; 7 bases agree with TRBD1. The CDR3 spans 14 residues. CDR1 is SGHRS, CDR2 YFSETQ, per germline. Trimming at V came to 3 bases and at J to 8 bases, leaving 10 bases not matched to a gene. Filled out from reference TRBV5-1 and TRBJ1-2, the complete variable domain reads KAGVTQTPRYLIKTRGQQVTLSCSPISGHRSVSWYQQTPGQGLQFLFEYFSETQRNKGNFPGRFSGRQFSNSRSEMNVSTLELGDSALYLCASSSLQGLEGYTFGSGTRLTVV.

J is TRBJ1-2 and V is TRBV19; 8 positions match TRBD1. Germline CDR1 is LNHDA and CDR2 is SQIVND (reference sequence). V lost 5 bases, J lost 1 base, and 12 bases stayed unmatched. The CDR3 loop spans 17 amino acids. The CDR3 DNA follows: TGTGCCAGTAGTGCTACAGGGGGTAGGACAAATAACTATGGCTACACCTTC. Encoded protein: CASSATGGRTNNYGYTF.

The chain has TRBV6-5 and TRBJ1-1, with a tentative D call TRBD1 (6 bases). Germline V gene sequence: CDR1 MNHEY, CDR2 SVGAGI. With 1 base removed from V and 5 bases from J, the gap between germline ends came to 17 bases. The CDR3 is made up of 16 amino acids. CDR3 sequence (DNA): TGTGCCAGCAGTTACTACACCCCCATGAGGGGGACTGAAGCTTTCTTT. Amino acid sequence: CASSYYTPMRGTEAFF.

The chain employs TRBV29-1 and TRBJ1-2; D may be TRBD1 (5 bases). Trimming pared 3 bases from V and 6 bases from J, leaving 11 bases between. Per germline, CDR1 SQVTM and CDR2 ANQGSEA. The length of the CDR3 is 12 residues. The CDR3 sequence is CSVDSRADGYTF. CDR3 in DNA: TGCAGCGTTGACTCCAGGGCCGATGGCTACACCTTC.

CDR3: CASSFWGGRSVDTQYF. CDR3 sequence (DNA): TGTGCCAGCAGTTTTTGGGGGGGCCGTTCGGTAGATACGCAGTATTTT. This chain joins TRBV28 and TRBJ2-3; weak D call: TRBD2 (7 bases). The CDR3 length is 16 residues. Germline lookup yields CDR1 MDHEN and CDR2 SYDVKM. Trimming pared 3 bases from V and 5 bases from J, leaving 18 bases between.

The V gene is TRBV15, the J gene TRBJ2-1; 10 nucleotides align to TRBD2. The CDR3 is 21 amino acids. Looked up from germline, CDR1 is LNHNV and CDR2 is YYDKDF (reference sequence). J lost 2 bases, V lost 0 bases, and 16 bases had no gene match. CDR3 DNA: TGTGCCACCAGCAGAGATGGTTGGGCTAGCGGGAGCGGTGGGGCCTACAATGAGCAGTTCTTC. Its protein is CATSRDGWASGSGGAYNEQFF.

This sequence joins TRBV6-2 or TRBV6-3 and TRBJ2-3; 14 bases are a match to TRBD2. The CDR3 covers 17 residues. Germline lookup yields CDR1 MNHEY and CDR2 SVGEGT. Trimming at V came to 2 bases and at J to 4 bases, leaving 5 bases not matched to a gene. The CDR3 DNA reads TGTGCCAGCAGTTACCTCGCGGGACTAGCGGGAGCAGATACGCAGTATTTT. This codes for CASSYLAGLAGADTQYF.

The chain couples TRBV5-6 to TRBJ2-1; a weak D match, TRBD2 (6 bases). V was pared by 1 base and J by 3 bases, with 11 bases between. The CDR3 length is 15 residues. Germline V lookup: CDR1 SGHDT, CDR2 YYEEEE. The CDR3 nucleotides read TGTGCCAGCAGCTTGACTAGCACCCGCTACAATGAGCAGTTCTTC. This codes for CASSLTSTRYNEQFF.

J is TRBJ1-5 and V is TRBV5-1; D unresolved. The germline V gene encodes CDR1 SGHRS and CDR2 YFSETQ. The CDR3 has 15 amino acids. V lost 0 bases to trimming and J lost 4 bases, with 11 bases between them. Written as DNA, the CDR3 is TGCGCCAGCAGCTTGGGAGCGGGTGGGAATCAGCCCCAGCATTTT. This gives the protein CASSLGAGGNQPQHF.

The V and J genes are TRBV4-3 and TRBJ1-2, with 7 nucleotides matching TRBD1. The CDR3 length is 15 residues. After removal of 0 bases from V and 6 bases from J, the junction contained 7 bases not matched to a gene. The germline gives CDR1 LGHNA, CDR2 YSLEER. The CDR3 sequence is CASSQDSETGHGYTF. The CDR3 bases are TGCGCCAGCAGCCAAGATAGCGAGACAGGGCATGGCTACACCTTC.

The chain is built from TRBV6-5 and TRBJ2-5; 14 bases are a match to TRBD2. V shed 6 bases, J shed 4 bases, and the junction held 4 bases outside the gene matches. CDR3 size: 15 residues. Germline V gives CDR1 MNHEY, CDR2 SVGAGI. As DNA, the CDR3 is TGTGCCAGCAGAGGACTAGCGGGAGGTCGAGAGACCCAGTACTTC. Protein: CASRGLAGGRETQYF.